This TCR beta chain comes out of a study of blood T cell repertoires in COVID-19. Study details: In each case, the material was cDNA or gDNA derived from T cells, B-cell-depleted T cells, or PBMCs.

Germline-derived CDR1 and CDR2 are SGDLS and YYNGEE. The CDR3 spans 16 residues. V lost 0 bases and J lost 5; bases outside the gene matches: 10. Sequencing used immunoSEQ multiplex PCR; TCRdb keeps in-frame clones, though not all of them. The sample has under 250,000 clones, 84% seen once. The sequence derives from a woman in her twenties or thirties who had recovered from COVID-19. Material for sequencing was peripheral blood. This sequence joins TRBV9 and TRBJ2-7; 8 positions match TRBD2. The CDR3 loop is CASSVGEREFIHEQYF. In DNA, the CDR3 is TGTGCCAGCAGCGTAGGCGAGCGGGAGTTCATCCACGAGCAGTACTTC.